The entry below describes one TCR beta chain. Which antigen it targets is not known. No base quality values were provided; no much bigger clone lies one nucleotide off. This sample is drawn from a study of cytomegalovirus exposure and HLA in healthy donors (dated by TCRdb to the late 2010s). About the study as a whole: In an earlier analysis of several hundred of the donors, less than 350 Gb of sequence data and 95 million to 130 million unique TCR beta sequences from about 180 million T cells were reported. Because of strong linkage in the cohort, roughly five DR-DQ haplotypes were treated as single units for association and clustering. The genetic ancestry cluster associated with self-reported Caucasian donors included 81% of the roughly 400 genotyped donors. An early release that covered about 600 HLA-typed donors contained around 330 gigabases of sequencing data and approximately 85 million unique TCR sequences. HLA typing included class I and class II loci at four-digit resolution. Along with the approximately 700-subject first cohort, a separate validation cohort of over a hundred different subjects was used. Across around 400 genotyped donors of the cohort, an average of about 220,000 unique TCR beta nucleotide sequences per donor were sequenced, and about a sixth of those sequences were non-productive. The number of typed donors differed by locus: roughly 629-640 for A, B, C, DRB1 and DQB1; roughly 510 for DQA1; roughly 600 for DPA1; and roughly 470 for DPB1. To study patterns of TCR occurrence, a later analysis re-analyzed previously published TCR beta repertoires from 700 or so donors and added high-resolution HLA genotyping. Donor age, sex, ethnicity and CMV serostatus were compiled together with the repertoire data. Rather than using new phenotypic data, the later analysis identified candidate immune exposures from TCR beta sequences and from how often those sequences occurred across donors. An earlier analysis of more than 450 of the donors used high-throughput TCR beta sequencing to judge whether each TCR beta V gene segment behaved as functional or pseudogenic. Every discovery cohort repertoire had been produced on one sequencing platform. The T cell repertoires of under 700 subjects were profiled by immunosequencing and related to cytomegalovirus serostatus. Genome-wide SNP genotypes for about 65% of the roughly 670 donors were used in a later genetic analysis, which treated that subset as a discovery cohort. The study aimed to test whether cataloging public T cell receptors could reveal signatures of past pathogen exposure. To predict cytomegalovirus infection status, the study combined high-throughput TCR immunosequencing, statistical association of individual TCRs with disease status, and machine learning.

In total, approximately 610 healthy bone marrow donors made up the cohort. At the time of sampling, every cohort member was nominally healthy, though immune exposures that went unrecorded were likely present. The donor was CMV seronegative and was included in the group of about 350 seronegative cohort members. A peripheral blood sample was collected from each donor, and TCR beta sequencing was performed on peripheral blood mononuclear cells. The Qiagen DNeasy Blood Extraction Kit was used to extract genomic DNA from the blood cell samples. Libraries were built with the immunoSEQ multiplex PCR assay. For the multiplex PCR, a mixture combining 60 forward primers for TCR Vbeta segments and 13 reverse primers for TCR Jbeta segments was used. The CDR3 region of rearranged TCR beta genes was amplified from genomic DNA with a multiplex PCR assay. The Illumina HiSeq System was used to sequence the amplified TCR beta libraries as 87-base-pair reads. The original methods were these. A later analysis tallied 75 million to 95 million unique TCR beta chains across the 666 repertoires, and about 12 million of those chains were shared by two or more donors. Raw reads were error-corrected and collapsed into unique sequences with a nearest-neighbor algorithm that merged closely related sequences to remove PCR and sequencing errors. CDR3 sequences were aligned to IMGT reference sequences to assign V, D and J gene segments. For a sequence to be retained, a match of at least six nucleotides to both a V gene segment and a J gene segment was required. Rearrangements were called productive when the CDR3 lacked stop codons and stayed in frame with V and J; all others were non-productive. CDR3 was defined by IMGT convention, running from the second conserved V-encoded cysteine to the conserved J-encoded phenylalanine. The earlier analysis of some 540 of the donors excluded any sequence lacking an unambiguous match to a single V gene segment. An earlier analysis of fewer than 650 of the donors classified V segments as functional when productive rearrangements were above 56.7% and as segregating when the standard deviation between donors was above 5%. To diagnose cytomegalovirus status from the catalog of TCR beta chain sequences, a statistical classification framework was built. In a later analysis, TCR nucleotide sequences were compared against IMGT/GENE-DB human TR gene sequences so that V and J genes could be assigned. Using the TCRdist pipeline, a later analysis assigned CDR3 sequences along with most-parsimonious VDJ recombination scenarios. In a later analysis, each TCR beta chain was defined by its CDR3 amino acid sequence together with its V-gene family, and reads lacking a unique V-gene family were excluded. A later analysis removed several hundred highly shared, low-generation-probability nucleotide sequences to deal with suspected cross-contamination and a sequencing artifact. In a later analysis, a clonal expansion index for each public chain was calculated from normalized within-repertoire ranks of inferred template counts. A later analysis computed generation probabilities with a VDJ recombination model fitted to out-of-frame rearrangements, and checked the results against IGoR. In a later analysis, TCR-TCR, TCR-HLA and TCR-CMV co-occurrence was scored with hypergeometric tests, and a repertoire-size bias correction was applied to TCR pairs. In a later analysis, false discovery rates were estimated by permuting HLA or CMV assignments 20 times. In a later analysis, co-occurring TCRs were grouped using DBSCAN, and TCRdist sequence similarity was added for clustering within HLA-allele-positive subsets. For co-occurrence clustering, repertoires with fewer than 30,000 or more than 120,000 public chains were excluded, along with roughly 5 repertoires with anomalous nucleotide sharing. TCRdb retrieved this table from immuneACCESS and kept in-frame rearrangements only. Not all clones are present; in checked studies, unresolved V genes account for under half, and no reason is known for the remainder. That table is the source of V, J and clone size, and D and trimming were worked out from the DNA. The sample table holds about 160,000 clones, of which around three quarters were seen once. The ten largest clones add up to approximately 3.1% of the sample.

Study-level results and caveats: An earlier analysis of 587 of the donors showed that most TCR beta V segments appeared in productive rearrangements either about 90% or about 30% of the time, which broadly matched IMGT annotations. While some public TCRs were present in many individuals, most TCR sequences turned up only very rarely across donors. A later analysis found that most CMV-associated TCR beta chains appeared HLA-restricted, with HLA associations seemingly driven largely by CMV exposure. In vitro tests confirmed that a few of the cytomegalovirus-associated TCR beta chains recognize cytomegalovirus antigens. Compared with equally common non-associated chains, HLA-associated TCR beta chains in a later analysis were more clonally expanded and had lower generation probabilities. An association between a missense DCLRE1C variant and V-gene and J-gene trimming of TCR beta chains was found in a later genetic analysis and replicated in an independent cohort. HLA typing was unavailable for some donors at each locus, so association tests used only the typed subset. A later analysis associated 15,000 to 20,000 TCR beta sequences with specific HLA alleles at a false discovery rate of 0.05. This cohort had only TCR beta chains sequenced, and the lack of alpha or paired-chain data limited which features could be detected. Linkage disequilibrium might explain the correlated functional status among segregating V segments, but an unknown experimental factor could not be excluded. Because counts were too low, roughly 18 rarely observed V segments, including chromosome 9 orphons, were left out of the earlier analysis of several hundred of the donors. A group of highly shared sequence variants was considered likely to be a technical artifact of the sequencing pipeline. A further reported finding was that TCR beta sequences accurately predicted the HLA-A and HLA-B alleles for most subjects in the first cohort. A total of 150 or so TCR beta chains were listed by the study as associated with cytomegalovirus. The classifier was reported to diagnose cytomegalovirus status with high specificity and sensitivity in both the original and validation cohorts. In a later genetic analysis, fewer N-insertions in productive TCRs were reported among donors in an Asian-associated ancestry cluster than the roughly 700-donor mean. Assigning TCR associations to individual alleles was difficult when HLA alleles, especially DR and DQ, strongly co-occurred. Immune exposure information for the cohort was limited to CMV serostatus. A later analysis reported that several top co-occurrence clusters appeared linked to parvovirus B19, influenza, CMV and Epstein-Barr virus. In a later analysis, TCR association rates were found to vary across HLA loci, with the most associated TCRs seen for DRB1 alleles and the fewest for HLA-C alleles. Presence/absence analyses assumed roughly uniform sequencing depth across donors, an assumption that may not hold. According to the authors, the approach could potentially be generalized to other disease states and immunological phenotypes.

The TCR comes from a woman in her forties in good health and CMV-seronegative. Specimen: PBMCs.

The DNA sequence is TGCGCCAGCAGCTTGCGAGGCCGAGATCCCTACAATGAGCAGTTCTTC. This codes for CASSLRGRDPYNEQFF. The chain is assembled from TRBV5-1 and TRBJ2-1, with the D gene call left open. CDR1 is given as SGHRS and CDR2 as YFSETQ, both from the germline V gene. The CDR3 contains 16 residues, cysteine and phenylalanine counted. Only the CDR3 part of the read is kept: 48 bases, read in frame from the first base. Cut back by 1 base and 2 bases, the V and J ends lie 13 bases apart.